This is a list of T cell receptor beta chains from one sample in a study of blood T cells in healthy people across ages. TCRdb called the 5' RACE reads again in MiXCR, with one record for every CDR3 protein. The table has about 1.5 million distinct CDR3 sequences, roughly 43% seen once. Sequencing was performed on blood. The receptor source for this set is a woman aged 18-29 years in good health. Both conserved end residues are part of each CDR3. The order of the fields is V gene, clone size, J gene, D gene, CDR3 protein, CDR3 DNA. The D gene is left open where the match is weak. Clone size appears in some rows only: once, few, many, or a class for an expanded clone.

v_gene: TRBV4-3
abundance: many
j_gene: TRBJ2-1
d_gene: TRBD2
CDR3aa: CASSPGLAGYEQFF
CDR3nt: TGTGCCAGCAGCCCCGGACTAGCTGGCTATGAGCAGTTCTTC

v_gene: TRBV12-3/TRBV12-4
abundance: .
j_gene: TRBJ2-5
d_gene: .
CDR3aa: CASRFGGGSETQYF
CDR3nt: TGTGCCAGCAGGTTTGGTGGGGGCTCAGAGACCCAGTACTTC

v_gene: TRBV18
abundance: .
j_gene: TRBJ2-7
d_gene: TRBD1
CDR3aa: CASSPGRDRGYEQYF
CDR3nt: TGTGCCAGCTCACCAGGTAGGGACAGAGGCTACGAGCAGTACTTC

v_gene: TRBV20-1
abundance: .
j_gene: TRBJ2-2
d_gene: TRBD1
CDR3aa: CSARGRGLTGELFF
CDR3nt: TGCAGTGCTAGGGGCAGGGGGCTCACCGGGGAGCTGTTTTTT

v_gene: TRBV18
abundance: .
j_gene: TRBJ1-6
d_gene: TRBD1
CDR3aa: CASSPQGQALSYNSPLHF
CDR3nt: TGTGCCAGCTCACCGCAGGGACAGGCACTCTCCTATAATTCACCCCTCCACTTT

v_gene: TRBV24-1
abundance: once
j_gene: TRBJ2-1
d_gene: TRBD2
CDR3aa: CATSDPGTSGHNEQFF
CDR3nt: TGTGCCACCAGTGACCCCGGGACTAGCGGTCACAATGAGCAGTTCTTC

v_gene: TRBV12-3/TRBV12-4
abundance: .
j_gene: TRBJ1-5
d_gene: .
CDR3aa: CASTLGTRNQPQHF
CDR3nt: TGTGCCAGCACCCTAGGGACTCGAAATCAGCCCCAGCATTTT

v_gene: TRBV9
abundance: .
j_gene: TRBJ2-3
d_gene: .
CDR3aa: CASSVNFAINTDTQYF
CDR3nt: TGTGCCAGCAGCGTAAATTTCGCGATTAACACAGATACGCAGTATTTT

v_gene: TRBV10-3
abundance: .
j_gene: TRBJ2-1
d_gene: TRBD2
CDR3aa: CAISEPGLAYNEQFF
CDR3nt: TGTGCCATCAGTGAGCCGGGACTAGCCTACAATGAGCAGTTCTTC

v_gene: TRBV27
abundance: .
j_gene: TRBJ1-6
d_gene: TRBD1
CDR3aa: CASSYGTGHFNSYNSPLHF
CDR3nt: TGTGCCAGCAGTTACGGGACAGGGCATTTCAACTCCTATAATTCACCCCTCCACTTT

v_gene: TRBV14
abundance: few
j_gene: TRBJ2-1
d_gene: .
CDR3aa: CASSYLLGRNNEQFF
CDR3nt: TGTGCCAGCAGCTACCTGTTAGGACGGAACAATGAGCAGTTCTTC

v_gene: TRBV20-1
abundance: .
j_gene: TRBJ2-5
d_gene: .
CDR3aa: CSARELARYQETKYF
CDR3nt: TGCAGTGCTAGGGAATTAGCGAGGTACCAAGAGACCAAGTACTTC

v_gene: TRBV27
abundance: .
j_gene: TRBJ2-7
d_gene: .
CDR3aa: CASGRISYEQYF
CDR3nt: TGTGCCAGCGGCCGAATTTCCTACGAGCAGTACTTC

v_gene: TRBV5-1
abundance: .
j_gene: TRBJ2-3
d_gene: .
CDR3aa: CASSAGPNRGDTQYF
CDR3nt: TGCGCCAGCAGCGCGGGGCCAAACAGGGGAGATACGCAGTATTTT

v_gene: TRBV7-9
abundance: .
j_gene: TRBJ2-7
d_gene: .
CDR3aa: CASSFQGRGEQYF
CDR3nt: TGTGCCAGCAGCTTCCAGGGGCGAGGCGAGCAGTACTTC

v_gene: TRBV6-6
abundance: few
j_gene: TRBJ1-4
d_gene: .
CDR3aa: CASTKAGGNEKLFF
CDR3nt: TGTGCCAGCACCAAGGCGGGCGGGAATGAAAAACTGTTTTTT

v_gene: TRBV28
abundance: once
j_gene: TRBJ1-1
d_gene: .
CDR3aa: CASSLRVLSTEAFF
CDR3nt: TGTGCCAGCAGTTTAAGGGTGCTCAGCACTGAAGCTTTCTTT

v_gene: TRBV6-2/TRBV6-3
abundance: few
j_gene: TRBJ2-7
d_gene: .
CDR3aa: CASSYVGQGAYEQYF
CDR3nt: TGTGCCAGCAGTTACGTGGGGCAGGGTGCCTACGAGCAGTACTTC

v_gene: TRBV20-1
abundance: .
j_gene: TRBJ2-4
d_gene: .
CDR3aa: CSARDTLRAQYF
CDR3nt: TGCAGTGCTAGAGATACCTTGAGGGCCCAGTACTTC

v_gene: TRBV6-4
abundance: few
j_gene: TRBJ2-7
d_gene: .
CDR3aa: CASSEDTHNEQYF
CDR3nt: TGTGCCAGCAGTGAGGACACTCACAATGAGCAGTACTTC

v_gene: TRBV20-1
abundance: few
j_gene: TRBJ1-6
d_gene: .
CDR3aa: CSATKGRSGSPLHF
CDR3nt: TGCAGTGCGACGAAGGGACGTTCGGGTTCACCCCTCCACTTT

v_gene: TRBV29-1
abundance: .
j_gene: TRBJ1-2
d_gene: .
CDR3aa: CSVVYRNYGYTF
CDR3nt: TGCAGCGTTGTCTACAGGAACTATGGCTACACCTTC

v_gene: TRBV27
abundance: .
j_gene: TRBJ2-5
d_gene: .
CDR3aa: CASRLREFQETQYF
CDR3nt: TGTGCCAGCAGGCTGAGAGAATTTCAAGAGACCCAGTACTTC

v_gene: TRBV6-5
abundance: few
j_gene: TRBJ2-3
d_gene: TRBD2
CDR3aa: CASSYLQTSGSTDTQYF
CDR3nt: TGTGCCAGCAGTTACCTACAGACTAGCGGGAGCACAGATACGCAGTATTTT

v_gene: TRBV6-5
abundance: few
j_gene: TRBJ2-2
d_gene: TRBD2
CDR3aa: CASRPSSSGTGELFF
CDR3nt: TGTGCCAGCAGGCCTTCAAGTAGCGGGACCGGGGAGCTGTTTTTT

v_gene: TRBV3-1
abundance: .
j_gene: TRBJ1-1
d_gene: .
CDR3aa: CASSRRLSEAFF
CDR3nt: TGTGCCAGCAGCCGACGATTATCTGAAGCTTTCTTT

v_gene: TRBV7-9
abundance: .
j_gene: TRBJ1-5
d_gene: .
CDR3aa: CASSRDGLDQPQHF
CDR3nt: TGTGCCAGCAGCCGGGACGGGCTCGATCAGCCCCAGCATTTT

v_gene: TRBV7-2
abundance: .
j_gene: TRBJ2-2
d_gene: TRBD1
CDR3aa: CASSINRGFSGELFF
CDR3nt: TGTGCCAGCAGCATAAACAGGGGTTTTTCCGGGGAGCTGTTTTTT

v_gene: TRBV25-1
abundance: .
j_gene: TRBJ2-3
d_gene: .
CDR3aa: CASSDPGAGGTDTQYF
CDR3nt: TGTGCCAGCAGTGACCCTGGGGCAGGGGGCACAGATACGCAGTATTTT

v_gene: TRBV4-1
abundance: .
j_gene: TRBJ2-1
d_gene: TRBD2
CDR3aa: CASSQVSGVAGENNEQFF
CDR3nt: TGCGCCAGCAGCCAAGTTTCGGGTGTAGCGGGCGAGAACAATGAGCAGTTCTTC

v_gene: TRBV4-1
abundance: few
j_gene: TRBJ2-7
d_gene: .
CDR3aa: CASSQDEFSYEQYF
CDR3nt: TGCGCCAGCAGCCAAGATGAGTTCTCCTACGAGCAGTACTTC

v_gene: TRBV11-3
abundance: few
j_gene: TRBJ2-1
d_gene: .
CDR3aa: CASSLAPWQGDDNEQFF
CDR3nt: TGTGCCAGCAGCTTAGCCCCCTGGCAGGGTGACGACAATGAGCAGTTCTTC

v_gene: TRBV7-9
abundance: .
j_gene: TRBJ2-1
d_gene: .
CDR3aa: CASSSGVLEQFF
CDR3nt: TGTGCCAGCAGCTCGGGGGTCTTAGAGCAGTTCTTC

v_gene: TRBV20-1
abundance: .
j_gene: TRBJ2-1
d_gene: TRBD2
CDR3aa: CSARQLAESSYNEQFF
CDR3nt: TGCAGTGCCAGACAACTAGCGGAAAGCTCCTACAATGAGCAGTTCTTC

v_gene: TRBV18
abundance: few
j_gene: TRBJ1-4
d_gene: .
CDR3aa: CASSPYSATNEKLFF
CDR3nt: TGTGCCAGCTCGCCTTACTCCGCAACTAATGAAAAACTGTTTTTT

v_gene: TRBV9
abundance: .
j_gene: TRBJ1-2
d_gene: .
CDR3aa: CASSTGGRQYGYTF
CDR3nt: TGTGCCAGCAGCACAGGCGGGAGACAGTATGGCTACACCTTC

v_gene: TRBV27
abundance: few
j_gene: TRBJ1-1
d_gene: TRBD1
CDR3aa: CASRTGFNTEAFF
CDR3nt: TGTGCCAGCAGGACAGGGTTCAACACTGAAGCTTTCTTT

v_gene: TRBV11-2
abundance: .
j_gene: TRBJ2-7
d_gene: TRBD2
CDR3aa: CASSVGLANQYF
CDR3nt: TGTGCCAGCAGCGTGGGACTAGCGAATCAGTACTTC

v_gene: TRBV20-1
abundance: few
j_gene: TRBJ2-7
d_gene: .
CDR3aa: CSAPDSSSYEQYF
CDR3nt: TGCAGTGCTCCGGACAGTTCCTCCTACGAGCAGTACTTC

v_gene: TRBV7-9
abundance: .
j_gene: TRBJ1-5
d_gene: .
CDR3aa: CASSSFTGSGQPQHF
CDR3nt: TGTGCCAGCAGCTCCTTTACAGGGTCGGGTCAGCCCCAGCATTTT

v_gene: TRBV27
abundance: few
j_gene: TRBJ2-7
d_gene: .
CDR3aa: CASSLGTMYEQYF
CDR3nt: TGTGCCAGCAGTTTAGGGACCATGTACGAGCAGTACTTC

v_gene: TRBV7-2
abundance: many
j_gene: TRBJ2-1
d_gene: .
CDR3aa: CASSPGLRNEQFF
CDR3nt: TGTGCCAGCTCACCAGGACTACGCAATGAGCAGTTCTTC

v_gene: TRBV7-9
abundance: few
j_gene: TRBJ2-5
d_gene: .
CDR3aa: CASSLDSRETQYF
CDR3nt: TGTGCCAGCAGCTTAGACAGTCGGGAGACCCAGTACTTC

v_gene: TRBV27
abundance: .
j_gene: TRBJ1-6
d_gene: .
CDR3aa: CASSLGGLGNSPLHF
CDR3nt: TGTGCCAGCAGCCTTGGGGGGCTTGGTAATTCACCCCTCCACTTT

v_gene: TRBV20-1
abundance: .
j_gene: TRBJ2-1
d_gene: .
CDR3aa: CSAVVRSGLSYNEQFF
CDR3nt: TGCAGTGCCGTAGTACGGTCGGGACTGAGCTACAATGAGCAGTTCTTC

v_gene: TRBV9
abundance: few
j_gene: TRBJ2-7
d_gene: .
CDR3aa: CASSVAPGSSYEQYF
CDR3nt: TGTGCCAGCAGCGTAGCTCCCGGGAGCTCCTACGAGCAGTACTTC

v_gene: TRBV20-1
abundance: .
j_gene: TRBJ2-7
d_gene: TRBD2
CDR3aa: CSAPPGLAGGPFEQYF
CDR3nt: TGCAGTGCCCCTCCCGGACTAGCGGGAGGGCCCTTCGAGCAGTACTTC

v_gene: TRBV28
abundance: .
j_gene: TRBJ1-4
d_gene: .
CDR3aa: CASSAGELREKLFF
CDR3nt: TGTGCCAGCAGTGCAGGGGAGTTGAGGGAAAAACTGTTTTTT

v_gene: TRBV27
abundance: .
j_gene: TRBJ2-4
d_gene: .
CDR3aa: CASSPLGVQAKNIQYF
CDR3nt: TGTGCCAGCAGTCCCCTCGGGGTTCAGGCCAAAAACATTCAGTACTTC